Reported below is one T cell receptor (beta chain). Antigen unknown. The same CDR3 is also encoded by other DNA sequences in this sample. The sample comes from a study of shared clonotypes between healthy human individuals. Study observations and caveats: Sharing across four donors was highest in naive CD4 (approximately 5%) and lowest in memory CD8 (approximately 0.4%). Only blood samples were collected, and tissue repertoires likely differ. Naive subsets generally exceeded memory subsets in estimated richness.

CD45RO-negative CD8 cells positively selected for CCR7 made up the naive population, which excluded terminally differentiated effector memory CD45RA+ cells. TCRdb keeps only in-frame clones here, not all; method: immunoSEQ multiplex PCR. The sample yields fewer than 850,000 clones, about 97% seen once. This sequence originates from a man aged 30 to 39 in good health. The sequenced sample consisted of naive CD8+ T cells sorted from blood.

CDR3 sequence: CASSLGRERYEQYF. CDR3 sequence (DNA): TGTGCCAGCAGTTTAGGTAGGGAACGCTACGAGCAGTACTTC. The chain couples TRBV27 to TRBJ2-7; the D is unclear. The CDR3 runs 14 residues. Germline CDR1 and CDR2: MNHEY and SMNVEV (reference sequence). Between the trimmed V and J ends, which lost 2 bases and 3 bases, there was a span of 11 bases.